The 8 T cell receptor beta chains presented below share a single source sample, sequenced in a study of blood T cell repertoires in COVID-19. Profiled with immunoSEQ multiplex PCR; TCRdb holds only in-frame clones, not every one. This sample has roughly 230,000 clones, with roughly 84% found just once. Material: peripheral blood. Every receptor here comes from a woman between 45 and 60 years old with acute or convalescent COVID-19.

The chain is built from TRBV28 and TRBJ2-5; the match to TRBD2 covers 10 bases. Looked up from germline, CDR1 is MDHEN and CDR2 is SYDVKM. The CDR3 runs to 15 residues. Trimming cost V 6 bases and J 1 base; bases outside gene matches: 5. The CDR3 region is CASRVSGGAQETQYF. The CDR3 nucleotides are TGTGCCAGCAGAGTCAGCGGGGGGGCCCAAGAGACCCAGTACTTC.

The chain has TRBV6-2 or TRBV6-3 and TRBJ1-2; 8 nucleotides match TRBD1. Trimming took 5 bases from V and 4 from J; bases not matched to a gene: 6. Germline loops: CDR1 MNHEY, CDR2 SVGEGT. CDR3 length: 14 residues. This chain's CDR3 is CASSEPGQVYGYTF. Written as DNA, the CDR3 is TGTGCCAGCAGTGAGCCGGGACAGGTCTATGGCTACACCTTC.

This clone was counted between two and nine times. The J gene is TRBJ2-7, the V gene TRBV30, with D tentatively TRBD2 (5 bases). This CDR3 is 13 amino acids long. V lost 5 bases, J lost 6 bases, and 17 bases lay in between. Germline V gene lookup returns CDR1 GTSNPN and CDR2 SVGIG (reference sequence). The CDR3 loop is CAWSHGSGTEQYF. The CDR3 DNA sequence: TGTGCCTGGTCCCATGGGTCGGGAACCGAGCAGTACTTC.

The CDR3 loop reads CASSSQTSGGAWEETQYF. Here the CDR3 DNA reads TGTGCCAGCAGCTCCCAGACTAGCGGGGGGGCCTGGGAAGAGACCCAGTACTTC. The chain couples TRBV9 to TRBJ2-5, with 14 bases identical to TRBD2. The J segment lost 3 bases and the V segment lost 4 bases, leaving 11 bases of the junction unmatched. Germline CDR1 and CDR2: SGDLS and YYNGEE. The CDR3 sequence is 18 residues long.

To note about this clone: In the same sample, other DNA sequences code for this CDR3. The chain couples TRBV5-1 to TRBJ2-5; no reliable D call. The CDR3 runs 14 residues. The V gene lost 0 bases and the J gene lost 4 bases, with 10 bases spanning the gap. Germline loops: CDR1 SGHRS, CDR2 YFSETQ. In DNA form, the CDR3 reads TGCGCCAGCAGCTTGGGCCGTCGAGGAGAGACCCAGTACTTC. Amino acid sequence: CASSLGRRGETQYF.

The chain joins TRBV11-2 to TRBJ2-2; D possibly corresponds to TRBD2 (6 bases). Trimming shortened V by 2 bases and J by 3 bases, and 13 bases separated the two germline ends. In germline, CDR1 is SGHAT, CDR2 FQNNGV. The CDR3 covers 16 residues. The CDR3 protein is CASSLSRGADTGELFF. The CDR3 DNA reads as TGTGCCAGCAGCTTATCGCGGGGCGCGGACACCGGGGAGCTGTTTTTT.

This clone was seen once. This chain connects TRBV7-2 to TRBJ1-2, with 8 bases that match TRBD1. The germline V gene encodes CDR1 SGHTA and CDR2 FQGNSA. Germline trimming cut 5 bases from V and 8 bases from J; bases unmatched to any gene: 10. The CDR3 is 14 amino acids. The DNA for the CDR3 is TGTGCCAGCAGCCCCCCGGACAGGGTGGGCGGCTACACCTTC. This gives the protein CASSPPDRVGGYTF.

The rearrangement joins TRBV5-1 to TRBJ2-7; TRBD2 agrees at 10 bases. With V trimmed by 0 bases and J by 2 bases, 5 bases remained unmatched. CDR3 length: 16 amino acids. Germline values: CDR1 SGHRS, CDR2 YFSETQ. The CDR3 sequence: CASSLVLAGVPYEQYF. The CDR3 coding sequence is TGCGCCAGCAGCTTGGTTCTAGCGGGGGTTCCCTACGAGCAGTACTTC.